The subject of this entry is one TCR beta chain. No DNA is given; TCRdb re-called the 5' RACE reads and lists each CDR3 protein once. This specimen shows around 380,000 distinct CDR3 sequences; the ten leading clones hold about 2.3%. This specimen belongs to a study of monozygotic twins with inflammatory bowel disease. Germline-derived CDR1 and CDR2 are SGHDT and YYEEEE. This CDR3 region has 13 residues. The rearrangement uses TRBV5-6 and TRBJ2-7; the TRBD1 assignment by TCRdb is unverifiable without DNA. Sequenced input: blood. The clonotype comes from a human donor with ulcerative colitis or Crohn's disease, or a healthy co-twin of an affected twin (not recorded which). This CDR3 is CASSLRGNYEQYF.